The 12 T cell receptor beta chains below come from one sample, sequenced in a study of T cells in localized non-small cell lung cancer. Generated by immunoSEQ multiplex PCR, the TCRdb table keeps only in-frame clones and is missing some. The sample carries tens of thousands of clones, approximately 85% recorded once. This material consisted of peripheral blood, taken before any cancer treatment. The receptor set was obtained from a man between 40 and 75 years old with stage I lung adenocarcinoma.

The V gene is TRBV30, the J gene TRBJ2-3; TRBD2 matches at 10 bases. The CDR3 loop spans 17 amino acids. Germline V gene sequence: CDR1 GTSNPN, CDR2 SVGIG (reference sequence). J was trimmed by 1 base and V by 2 bases; bases with no gene match: 9. The DNA for the CDR3 is TGTGCCTGGAGTAATGGGCTAGCGGGGGTCGGCACAGATACGCAGTATTTT. Amino acids: CAWSNGLAGVGTDTQYF.

V is TRBV9 and J is TRBJ2-2, with TRBD1 as a possible D gene (5 bases). This CDR3 is 17 amino acids long. Trimming removed 3 bases at V and 2 bases at J, with 17 bases between. Germline CDR1 SGDLS, CDR2 YYNGEE. The CDR3 DNA reads TGTGCCAGCAGCGAAAGGACACTTTTCCCTAACACCGGGGAGCTGTTTTTT. Translation: CASSERTLFPNTGELFF.

The V gene is TRBV11-3, the J gene TRBJ2-3, with 11 bases aligning to TRBD2. CDR3 length equals 17 residues. V lost 3 bases to trimming and J lost 5 bases; unmatched junction nucleotides: 10. Germline V gene sequence: CDR1 SGHNT, CDR2 YENEEA. The CDR3 DNA reads as TGTGCCAGCAGCTTTTCCTCTCGGCTAGCGGGAGGAGATACGCAGTATTTT. This translates into CASSFSSRLAGGDTQYF.

This chain connects TRBV11-2 to TRBJ2-7, with D maybe TRBD1 (6 bases). V was trimmed by 4 bases and J by 3 bases, leaving 19 bases between them. CDR1 is SGHAT, CDR2 FQNNGV, per germline. This CDR3 contains 16 residues. CDR3 DNA: TGTGCCAGCAGCTCCCGATTACAGGGAATGGTCTACGAGCAGTACTTC. It encodes CASSSRLQGMVYEQYF.

The chain is built from TRBV7-9 and TRBJ2-7, with D hard to call. Between the trimmed V and J ends, which lost 2 bases and 3 bases, there was a span of 11 bases. CDR1 is SEHNR and CDR2 is FQNEAQ in the germline V gene (reference sequence). The length of the CDR3 is 14 residues. CDR3 protein: CASSLLETNYEQYF. CDR3 in DNA: TGTGCCAGCAGCTTACTAGAGACCAACTACGAGCAGTACTTC.

The genes are TRBV27 and TRBJ2-7, with D perhaps assigned TRBD1 or TRBD2 (5 bases each). CDR1 MNHEY and CDR2 SMNVEV come from the germline V gene (reference sequence). This CDR3 spans 19 amino acids. The ends were cut back, 5 bases at V and 1 base at J, with 27 bases in the middle. The CDR3 DNA reads TGTGCCAGCAGTCGCGCCGACCACAGGAGGAGCCTGAGTTCCTACGAGCAGTACTTC. Its protein product is CASSRADHRRSLSSYEQYF.

The chain combines TRBV7-2 with TRBJ1-1; D is undetermined. Trimming removed 2 bases from V and 3 bases from J, with 13 bases in between. The CDR3 runs 15 residues. The V gene's germline CDR1 is SGHTA and CDR2 FQGNSA. For the CDR3, the DNA is TGTGCCAGCAGCTTAAGTGGTGAGCGTCACACTGAAGCTTTCTTT. Translation gives CASSLSGERHTEAFF.

The chain combines TRBV5-1 with TRBJ2-3; no clear D gene. With 5 bases removed from V and 0 bases from J, the gap between germline ends came to 16 bases. This CDR3 is 16 amino acids long. Germline loops: CDR1 SGHRS, CDR2 YFSETQ. In nucleotides, the CDR3 is TGCGCCAGCAGAGATGAGTTTAATCCGAGCACAGATACGCAGTATTTT. This encodes CASRDEFNPSTDTQYF. The variable domain in full, completed from reference TRBV5-1 and TRBJ2-3, reads KAGVTQTPRYLIKTRGQQVTLSCSPISGHRSVSWYQQTPGQGLQFLFEYFSETQRNKGNFPGRFSGRQFSNSRSEMNVSTLELGDSALYLCASRDEFNPSTDTQYFGPGTRLTVL.

The J gene is TRBJ1-6, the V gene TRBV5-1; D is ambiguous. Trimming stripped 0 bases from V and 8 bases from J, with 3 bases between. This CDR3 has 12 amino acids. Germline assignment: CDR1 SGHRS and CDR2 YFSETQ. In nucleotides, the CDR3 is TGCGCCAGCAGCTTGGGGGATTCACCCCTCCACTTT. This gives the protein CASSLGDSPLHF.

This rearrangement joins TRBV19 to TRBJ2-7; 9 nucleotides agree with TRBD1. The CDR3 runs to 13 residues. CDR1 is LNHDA, CDR2 SQIVND, per germline (reference sequence). Trimming cost V 5 bases and J 5 bases; bases outside gene matches: 4. CDR3 DNA sequence: TGTGCCAGTAGTGCCGGACAGGGGAACGAGCAGTACTTC. This codes for CASSAGQGNEQYF.

V gene TRBV30 combines with J gene TRBJ2-7; D not resolved. The CDR3 sequence is 12 residues long. Germline V CDR1 and CDR2: GTSNPN, SVGIG (reference sequence). Trimming left V 2 bases short and J 4 bases short, with 9 bases between. The CDR3 nucleotides are TGTGCCTGGAGTAACGAAGGTTACGAGCAGTACTTC. Amino acid sequence: CAWSNEGYEQYF. Using reference TRBV30 and TRBJ2-7 for the parts outside the CDR3, the full variable domain is SQTIHQWPATLVQPVGSPLSLECTVEGTSNPNLYWYRQAAGRGLQLLFYSVGIGQISSEVPQNLSASRPQDRQFILSSKKLLLSDSGFYLCAWSNEGYEQYFGPGTRLTVT.

V is TRBV18 and J is TRBJ2-6; the match to TRBD2 covers 10 bases. Trimming removed 1 base from V and 0 bases from J; junction bases left unmatched: 9. Looked up from germline, CDR1 is KGHSH and CDR2 is LQKENI. This CDR3 has 20 residues. CDR3 nucleotides: TGTGCCAGCTCACCACTAGCGGGGGGAATTAGTCGCTCTGGGGCCAACGTCCTGACTTTC. As protein: CASSPLAGGISRSGANVLTF.